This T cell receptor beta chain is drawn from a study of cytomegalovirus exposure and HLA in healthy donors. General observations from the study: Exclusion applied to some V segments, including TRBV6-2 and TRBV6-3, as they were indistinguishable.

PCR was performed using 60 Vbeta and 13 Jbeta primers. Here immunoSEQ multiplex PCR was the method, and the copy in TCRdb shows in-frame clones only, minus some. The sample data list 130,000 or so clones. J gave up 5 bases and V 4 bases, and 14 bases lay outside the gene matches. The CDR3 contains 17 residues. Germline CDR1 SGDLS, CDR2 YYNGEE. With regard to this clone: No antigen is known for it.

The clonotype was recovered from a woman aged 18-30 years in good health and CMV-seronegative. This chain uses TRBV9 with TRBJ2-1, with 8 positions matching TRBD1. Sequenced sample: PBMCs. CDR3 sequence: CASSPIPDRVIDNEQFF. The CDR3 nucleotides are TGTGCCAGCAGCCCAATCCCGGACAGGGTTATCGACAATGAGCAGTTCTTC.